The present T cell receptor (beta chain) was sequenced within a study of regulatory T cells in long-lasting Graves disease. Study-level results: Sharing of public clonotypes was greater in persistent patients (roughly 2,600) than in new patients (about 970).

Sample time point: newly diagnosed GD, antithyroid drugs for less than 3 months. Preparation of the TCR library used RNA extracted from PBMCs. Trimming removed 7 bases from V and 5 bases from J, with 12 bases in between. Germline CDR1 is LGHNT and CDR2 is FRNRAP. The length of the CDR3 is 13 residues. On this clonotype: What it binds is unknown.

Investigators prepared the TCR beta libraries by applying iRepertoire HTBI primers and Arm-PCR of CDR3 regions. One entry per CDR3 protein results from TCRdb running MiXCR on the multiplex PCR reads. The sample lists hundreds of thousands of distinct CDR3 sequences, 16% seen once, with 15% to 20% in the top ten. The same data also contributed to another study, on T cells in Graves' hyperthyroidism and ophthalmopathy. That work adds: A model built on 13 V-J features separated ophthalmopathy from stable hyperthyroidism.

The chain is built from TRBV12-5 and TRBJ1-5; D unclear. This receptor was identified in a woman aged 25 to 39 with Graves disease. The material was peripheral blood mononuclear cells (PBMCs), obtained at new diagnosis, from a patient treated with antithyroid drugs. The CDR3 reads CASAVGGDQPQHF. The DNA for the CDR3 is TGTGCTAGTGCCGTTGGCGGAGATCAGCCCCAGCATTTT.